This T cell receptor beta chain was captured by sequencing in a study of T-cell memory formation after mild COVID-19. The ends lost 7 bases at V and 0 bases at J; junction bases unmatched: 2. Germline V gene sequence: CDR1 SNHLY, CDR2 FYNNEI. CDR3 length: 13 residues. A 5'RACE reaction primed in the constant segment made cDNA libraries of TCR alpha and TCR beta, and these carried sample barcodes and UMIs. TCRdb processed the 5' RACE reads anew with MiXCR; each CDR3 protein has one entry. The profile covers about 560,000 distinct CDR3 sequences, with roughly 17% appearing a single time and just over 8% taken by the ten largest.

The clonotype comes from an adult woman who had mild COVID-19 (a few samples of this study predate the infection). Cell type and time point are not known. Sequencing was carried out using PBMCs or a T cell subset sorted from them (not recorded which). V is TRBV2 and J is TRBJ2-7; 8 bases are a match to TRBD2. For the CDR3, the DNA is TGTGCCAGCATGAGCGGGAGCTCCTACGAGCAGTACTTC. Protein product: CASMSGSSYEQYF. The variable domain in full, with the rest retrieved from reference TRBV2 and TRBJ2-7, is EPEVTQTPSHQVTQMGQEVILRCVPISNHLYFYWYRQILGQKVEFLVSFYNNEISEKSEIFDDQFSVERPDGSNFTLKIRSTKLEDSAMYFCASMSGSSYEQYFGPGTRLTVT.